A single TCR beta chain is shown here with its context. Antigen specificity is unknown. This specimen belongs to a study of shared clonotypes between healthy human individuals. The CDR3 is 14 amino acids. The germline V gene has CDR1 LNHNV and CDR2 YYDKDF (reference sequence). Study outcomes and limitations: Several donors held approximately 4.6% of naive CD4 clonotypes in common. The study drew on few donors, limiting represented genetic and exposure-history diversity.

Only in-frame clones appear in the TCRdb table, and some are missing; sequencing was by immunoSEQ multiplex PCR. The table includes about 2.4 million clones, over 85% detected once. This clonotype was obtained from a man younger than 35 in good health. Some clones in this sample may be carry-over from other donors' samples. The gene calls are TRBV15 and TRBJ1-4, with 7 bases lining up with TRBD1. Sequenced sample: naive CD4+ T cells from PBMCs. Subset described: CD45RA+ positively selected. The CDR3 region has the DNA TGTGGCACTAGACAGGGAGTGACTAATGAAAAACTGTTTTTT. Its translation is CGTRQGVTNEKLFF.